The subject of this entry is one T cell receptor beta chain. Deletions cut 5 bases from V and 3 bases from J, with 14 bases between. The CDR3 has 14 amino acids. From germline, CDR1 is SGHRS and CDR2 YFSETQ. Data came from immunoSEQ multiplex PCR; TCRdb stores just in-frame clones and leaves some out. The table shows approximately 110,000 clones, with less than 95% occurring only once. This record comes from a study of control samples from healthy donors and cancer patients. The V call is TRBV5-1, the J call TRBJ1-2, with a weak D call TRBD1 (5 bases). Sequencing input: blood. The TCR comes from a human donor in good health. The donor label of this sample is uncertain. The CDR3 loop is CASSLSRVDYGYTF. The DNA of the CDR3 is TGCGCCAGCAGTCTAAGCAGGGTTGACTATGGCTACACCTTC.